The sequence of this T cell receptor (beta chain) was determined in a study of T cells in Graves' hyperthyroidism and ophthalmopathy. Whole-study results and caveats: Blood samples included most of the expanded thyroid clonotypes exceeding 0.001.

The germline V and J ends were trimmed by 2 bases and 15 bases, with 17 bases remaining between them. Germline CDR1 and CDR2: SGHTA and FQGNSA. CDR3 length equals 13 residues. Authors of the study amplified TCR beta CDR3 regions from RNA transcripts. With the HTBI primer set, the TCR CDR3 went through a first round of RT-PCR. In TCRdb, the multiplex PCR reads were re-called with MiXCR into one record per CDR3 protein. This table holds approximately 410,000 distinct CDR3 sequences, roughly 15% found once. Reasons for excluding patients were uncontrolled infection, other autoimmune disease, pregnancy or lactation. Source material for PBMCs was roughly 10 ml fresh peripheral blood. This clonotype was seen many times. The target antigen is unknown.

This TCR came from a man aged 18-30 years with Graves' ophthalmopathy. The sequencing input was blood. V is TRBV7-2 and J is TRBJ2-1; TRBD1 or TRBD2 may be the D gene (5 bases each). In nucleotides, the CDR3 is TGTGCCAGCAGCTTATGGCCGAGGGACCCTGGGTTCTTC. Its translation: CASSLWPRDPGFF.